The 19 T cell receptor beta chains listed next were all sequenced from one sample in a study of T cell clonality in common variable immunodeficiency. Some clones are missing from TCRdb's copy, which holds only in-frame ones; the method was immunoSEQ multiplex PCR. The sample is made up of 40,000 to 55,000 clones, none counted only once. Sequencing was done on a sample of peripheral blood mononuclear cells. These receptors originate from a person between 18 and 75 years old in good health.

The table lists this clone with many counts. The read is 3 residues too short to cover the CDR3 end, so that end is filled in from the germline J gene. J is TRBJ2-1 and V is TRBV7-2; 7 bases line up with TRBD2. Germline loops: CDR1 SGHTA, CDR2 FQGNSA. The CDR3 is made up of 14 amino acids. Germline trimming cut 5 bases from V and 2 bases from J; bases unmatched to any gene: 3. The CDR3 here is CASSLGTTYNEQFF. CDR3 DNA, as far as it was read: TGTGCCAGCAGCCTTGGGACTACCTACAATGAG.

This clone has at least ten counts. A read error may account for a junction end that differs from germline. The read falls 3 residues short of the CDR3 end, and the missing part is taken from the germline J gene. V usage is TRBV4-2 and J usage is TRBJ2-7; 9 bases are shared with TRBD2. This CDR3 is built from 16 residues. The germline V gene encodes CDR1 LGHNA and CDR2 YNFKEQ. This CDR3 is CASSQDGAGGRYEQYF. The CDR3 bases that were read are TGCGCCAGCAGCCAAGATGGGGCGGGGGGGCGGTACGAG.

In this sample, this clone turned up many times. The CDR3 reads CASQKEPGLITYEQYF. The covered CDR3 bases are TGTGCCAGCCAAAAAGAGCCGGGACTCATAACCTACGAG. The chain links TRBV2 to TRBJ2-7, with a possible D match to TRBD2 (6 bases). Read data end 3 residues before the CDR3 end; the end is taken from the germline J gene. The V end was cut by 8 bases, the J end by 2 bases, with 22 bases between. The CDR3 length is 16 residues. The germline CDR1 and CDR2 sequences are SNHLY and FYNNEI. Complete variable domain (other parts from reference TRBV2 and TRBJ2-7): EPEVTQTPSHQVTQMGQEVILRCVPISNHLYFYWYRQILGQKVEFLVSFYNNEISEKSEIFDDQFSVERPDGSNFTLKIRSTKLEDSAMYFCASQKEPGLITYEQYFGPGTRLTVT.

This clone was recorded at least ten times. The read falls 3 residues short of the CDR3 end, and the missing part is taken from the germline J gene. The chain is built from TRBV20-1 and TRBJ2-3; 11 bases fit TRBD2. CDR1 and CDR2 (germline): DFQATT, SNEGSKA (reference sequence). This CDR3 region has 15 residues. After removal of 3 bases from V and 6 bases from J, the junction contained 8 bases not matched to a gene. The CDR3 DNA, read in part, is TGCAGTGCTAGGGGACTAGCGGCCCAGGAGGATACG. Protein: CSARGLAAQEDT. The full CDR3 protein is CSARGLAAQEDTQYF.

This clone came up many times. Partial CDR3 DNA: TGTGCCTGGAGGGAACAGGGGTACTATGGC. Its translation is CAWREQGYYG. The complete CDR3 reads CAWREQGYYGYTF. V and J are TRBV30 and TRBJ1-2; 7 bases fit TRBD1. The read ends 3 residues early relative to the CDR3; the germline J gene fills the gap. V lost 3 bases and J lost 3; bases outside the gene matches: 4. CDR3 size: 13 residues. Per germline, CDR1 GTSNPN and CDR2 SVGIG (reference sequence).

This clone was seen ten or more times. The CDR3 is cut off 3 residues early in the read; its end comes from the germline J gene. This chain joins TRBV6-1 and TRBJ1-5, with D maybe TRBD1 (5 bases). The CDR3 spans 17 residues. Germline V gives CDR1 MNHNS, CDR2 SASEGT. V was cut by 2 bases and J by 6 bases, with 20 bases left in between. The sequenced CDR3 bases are TGTGCCAGCAGTGAACTTCTGGGGGGGGTAATCGGTCAGCCC. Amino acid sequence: CASSELLGGVIGQP. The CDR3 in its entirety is CASSELLGGVIGQPQHF.

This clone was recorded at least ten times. The sequenced part of the CDR3 DNA is TGTGCCAGCAGCTTACTAGCGGGGGGGCGGAACGAG. Residues: CASSLLAGGRNE. The full CDR3 sequence reads CASSLLAGGRNEQYF. The gene calls are TRBV7-8 and TRBJ2-7; 12 positions match TRBD2. The read stops 3 residues short of the end of the CDR3; the missing end is completed from the germline J gene. CDR1 is SGHVS and CDR2 is FQNEAQ in the germline V gene. The length of the CDR3 is 15 residues. V was clipped by 2 bases and J by 5 bases; unmatched bases: 4.

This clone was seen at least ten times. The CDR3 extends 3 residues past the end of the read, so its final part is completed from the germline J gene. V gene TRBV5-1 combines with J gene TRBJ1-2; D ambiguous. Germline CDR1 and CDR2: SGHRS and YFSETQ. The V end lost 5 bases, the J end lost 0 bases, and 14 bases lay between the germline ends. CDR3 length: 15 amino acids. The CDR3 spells CASRVESFTNYGYTF. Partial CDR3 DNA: TGCGCCAGCAGGGTAGAGAGCTTCACTAACTATGGC.

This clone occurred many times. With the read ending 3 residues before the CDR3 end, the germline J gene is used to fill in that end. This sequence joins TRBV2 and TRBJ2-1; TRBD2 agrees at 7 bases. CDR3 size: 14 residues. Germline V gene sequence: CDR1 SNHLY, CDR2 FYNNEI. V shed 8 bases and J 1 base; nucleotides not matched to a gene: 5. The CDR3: CASGWGGSYNEQFF. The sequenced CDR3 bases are TGTGCCAGCGGATGGGGGGGGTCCTACAATGAG.

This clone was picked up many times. CDR3: CASSITGGRETQYF. The sequenced CDR3 bases are TGTGCCAGCAGCATTACAGGGGGCAGGGAGACC. This rearrangement joins TRBV7-9 to TRBJ2-5; 9 bases map to TRBD1. The missing CDR3 end, 3 residues past where the read stops, is filled in from the germline J gene. The CDR3 is made up of 14 amino acids. Germline V gene data show CDR1 as SEHNR and CDR2 as FQNEAQ (reference sequence). V trimming: 5 bases; J trimming: 5 bases; junction bases outside the gene matches: 6. Full variable domain (rest looked up from reference TRBV7-9 and TRBJ2-5): DTGVSQNPRHKITKRGQNVTFRCDPISEHNRLYWYRQTLGQGPEFLTYFQNEAQLEKSRLLSDRFSAERPKGSFSTLEIQRTEQGDSAMYLCASSITGGRETQYFGPGTRLLVL.

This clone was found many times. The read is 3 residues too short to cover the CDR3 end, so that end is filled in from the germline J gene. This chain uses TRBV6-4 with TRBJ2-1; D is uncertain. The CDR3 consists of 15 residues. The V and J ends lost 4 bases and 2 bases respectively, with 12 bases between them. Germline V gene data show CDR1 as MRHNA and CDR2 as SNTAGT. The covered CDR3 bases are TGTGCCAGCAGTGGCGAGGCAGGAACCTACAATGAG. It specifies CASSGEAGTYNE. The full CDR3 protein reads CASSGEAGTYNEQFF.

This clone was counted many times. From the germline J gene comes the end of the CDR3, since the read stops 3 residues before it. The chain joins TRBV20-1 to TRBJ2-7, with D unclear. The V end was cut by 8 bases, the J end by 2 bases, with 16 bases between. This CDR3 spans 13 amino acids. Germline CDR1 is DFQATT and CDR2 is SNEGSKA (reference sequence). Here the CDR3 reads CSFESSGTYEQYF. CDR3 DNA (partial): TGCAGTTTCGAATCGTCCGGTACCTACGAG.

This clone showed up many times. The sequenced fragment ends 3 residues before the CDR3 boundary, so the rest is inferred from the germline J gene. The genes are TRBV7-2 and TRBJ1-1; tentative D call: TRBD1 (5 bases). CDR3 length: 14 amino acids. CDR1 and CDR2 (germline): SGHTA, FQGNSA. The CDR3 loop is CASSKRRGGKEAFF. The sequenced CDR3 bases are TGTGCCAGCAGCAAACGTCGTGGGGGGAAGGAA.

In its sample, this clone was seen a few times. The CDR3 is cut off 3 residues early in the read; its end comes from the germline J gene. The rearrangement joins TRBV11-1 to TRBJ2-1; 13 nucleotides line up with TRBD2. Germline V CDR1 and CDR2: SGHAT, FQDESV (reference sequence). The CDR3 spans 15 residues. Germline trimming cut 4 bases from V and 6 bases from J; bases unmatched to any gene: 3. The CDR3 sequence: CASSSRLAGGNEQFF. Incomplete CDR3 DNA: TGTGCCAGCAGCTCTCGACTAGCGGGGGGCAATGAG.

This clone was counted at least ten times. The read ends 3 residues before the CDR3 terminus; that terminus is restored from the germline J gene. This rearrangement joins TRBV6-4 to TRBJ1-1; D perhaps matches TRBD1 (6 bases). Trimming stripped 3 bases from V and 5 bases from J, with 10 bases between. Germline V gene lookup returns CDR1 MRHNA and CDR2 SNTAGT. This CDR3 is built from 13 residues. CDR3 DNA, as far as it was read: TGTGCCAGCAGTGAGGGCAGGGGAACTGAA. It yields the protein CASSEGRGTE. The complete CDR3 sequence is CASSEGRGTEAFF.

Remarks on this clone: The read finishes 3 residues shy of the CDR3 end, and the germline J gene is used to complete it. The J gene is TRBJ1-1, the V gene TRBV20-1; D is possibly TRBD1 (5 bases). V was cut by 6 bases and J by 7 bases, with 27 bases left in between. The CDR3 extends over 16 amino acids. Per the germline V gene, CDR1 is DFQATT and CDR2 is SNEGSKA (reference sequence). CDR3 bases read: TGCAGTGCGCCTGACTCGCGGGGGTTCCGGCTGGTTGAA. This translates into CSAPDSRGFRLVE. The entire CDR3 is CSAPDSRGFRLVEAFF.

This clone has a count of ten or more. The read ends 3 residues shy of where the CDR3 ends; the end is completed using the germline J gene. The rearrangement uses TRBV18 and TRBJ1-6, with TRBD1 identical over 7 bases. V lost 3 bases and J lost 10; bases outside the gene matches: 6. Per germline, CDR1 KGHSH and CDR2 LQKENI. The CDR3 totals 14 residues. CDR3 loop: CASSPRQGQSPLHF. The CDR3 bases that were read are TGTGCCAGCTCACCCAGACAGGGCCAGTCACCC.

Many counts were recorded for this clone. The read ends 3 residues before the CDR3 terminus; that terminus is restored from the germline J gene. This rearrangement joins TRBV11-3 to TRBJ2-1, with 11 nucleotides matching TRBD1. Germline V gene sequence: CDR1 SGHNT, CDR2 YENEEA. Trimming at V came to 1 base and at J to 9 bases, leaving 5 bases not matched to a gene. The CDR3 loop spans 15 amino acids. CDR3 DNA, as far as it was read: TGTGCCAGCAGCTTAGTGTCCGGGACAGGGGGTGAG. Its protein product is CASSLVSGTGGE. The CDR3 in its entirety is CASSLVSGTGGEQFF.

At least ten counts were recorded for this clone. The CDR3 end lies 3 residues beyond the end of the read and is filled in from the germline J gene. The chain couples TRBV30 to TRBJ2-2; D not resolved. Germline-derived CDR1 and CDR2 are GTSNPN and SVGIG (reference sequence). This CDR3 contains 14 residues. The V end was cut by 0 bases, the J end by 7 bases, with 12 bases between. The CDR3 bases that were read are TGTGCCTGGAGTGTACGACGACCTAGCGGGGAG. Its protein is CAWSVRRPSGE. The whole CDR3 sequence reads CAWSVRRPSGELFF.